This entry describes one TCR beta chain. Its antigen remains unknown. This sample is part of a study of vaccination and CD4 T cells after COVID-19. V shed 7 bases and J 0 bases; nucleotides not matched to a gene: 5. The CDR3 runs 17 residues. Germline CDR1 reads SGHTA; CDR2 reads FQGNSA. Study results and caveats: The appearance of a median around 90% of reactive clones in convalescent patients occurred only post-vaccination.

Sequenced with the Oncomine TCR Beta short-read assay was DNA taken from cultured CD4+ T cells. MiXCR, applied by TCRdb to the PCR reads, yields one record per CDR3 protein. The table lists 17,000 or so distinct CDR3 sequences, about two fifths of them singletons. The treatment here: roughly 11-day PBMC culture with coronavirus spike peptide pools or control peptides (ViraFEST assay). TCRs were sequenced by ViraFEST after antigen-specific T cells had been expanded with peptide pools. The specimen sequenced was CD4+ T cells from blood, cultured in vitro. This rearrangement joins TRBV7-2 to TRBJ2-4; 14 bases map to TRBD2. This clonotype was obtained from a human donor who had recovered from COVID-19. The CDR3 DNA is TGTGCCAGCACCATCGGGACTAGCGGGGGAGCCAAAAACATTCAGTACTTC. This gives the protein CASTIGTSGGAKNIQYF.